The 23 T cell receptor beta chains below come from one sample, sequenced in a study of CD8+CD57+ T cells in acquired aplastic anemia. Using genomic DNA as the template, TCR beta VDJ and CDR3 profiling was carried out. MiXCR, run by TCRdb on the reads, gives a single entry per CDR3 protein. Altogether under 200,000 distinct CDR3 sequences are present, around half being singletons, with the ten largest covering 2.5% to 3.5%. The authors sequenced patients whose flow cytometry had shown CD8+CD57+ cell expansion. Sample: sorted CD4+, CD8+, or CD8+CD57+ T cells (not recorded which) from PBMCs. The source of these receptors is a human donor with aplastic anemia.

The rearrangement joins TRBV7-2 to TRBJ2-7; tentative D call: TRBD1 (6 bases). Deletions cut 5 bases from V and 4 bases from J, with 12 bases between. From germline, CDR1 is SGHTA and CDR2 FQGNSA. The CDR3 is 13 amino acids. CDR3 in amino acids: CASSVGGTYEQYF. As DNA, the CDR3 is TGTGCCAGCAGCGTTGGGGGCACGTACGAGCAGTACTTC.

The chain employs TRBV20-1 and TRBJ1-1, with D possibly matching TRBD1 (6 bases). CDR3 length equals 13 residues. Looked up from germline, CDR1 is DFQATT and CDR2 is SNEGSKA (reference sequence). V was pared by 6 bases and J by 6 bases, with 17 bases between. CDR3 DNA sequence: TGCAGTGCCACAAGTGGGGGGCATCCTGAAGCTTTCTTT. It is translated as CSATSGGHPEAFF.

J is TRBJ2-3 and V is TRBV29-1; TRBD1 is a possible D gene (5 bases). The CDR3 is 15 amino acids. V dropped 4 bases and J dropped 1 base, with 15 bases sitting between them. From germline, CDR1 is SQVTM and CDR2 ANQGSEA. In DNA form, the CDR3 reads TGCAGCGTTGTAGCAGGGAAGGTACGCACAGATACGCAGTATTTT. Amino acid sequence: CSVVAGKVRTDTQYF.

This clonotype was detected ten times or more. The V call is TRBV6-1, the J call TRBJ2-7; D uncertain. The CDR3 loop spans 13 amino acids. Germline CDR1 and CDR2: MNHNS and SASEGT. V shed 7 bases and J shed 6 bases, with 16 bases lying between them. The CDR3 here is CASTKLRVGEQYF. In DNA form, the CDR3 reads TGTGCCAGCACGAAGTTACGGGTTGGCGAGCAGTACTTC.

The genes are TRBV11-2 and TRBJ2-7, with D maybe TRBD2 (6 bases). CDR1 SGHAT and CDR2 FQNNGV come from the germline V gene. V gave up 6 bases and J gave up 12 bases, with 24 bases separating them. The CDR3 is 14 amino acids. CDR3 protein: CASSYSRDSMLRYF. The CDR3 region has the DNA TGTGCCAGCAGTTACTCGCGGGACTCCATGTTGCGGTACTTC. Together with reference TRBV11-2 and TRBJ2-7, the CDR3 gives the full variable domain: EAGVAQSPRYKIIEKRQSVAFWCNPISGHATLYWYQQILGQGPKLLIQFQNNGVVDDSQLPKDRFSAERLKGVDSTLKIQPAKLEDSAVYLCASSYSRDSMLRYFGPGTRLTVT.

This clonotype has ten or more counts. V is TRBV5-1 and J is TRBJ1-4; 7 nucleotides line up with TRBD1. J lost 8 bases, V lost 5 bases, and 9 bases had no gene match. Germline V gene data show CDR1 as SGHRS and CDR2 as YFSETQ. This CDR3 spans 14 amino acids. The CDR3 DNA follows: TGCGCCAGCAGACGGGACAGAGACACAGAAAAACTGTTTTTT. It encodes CASRRDRDTEKLFF.

As for this clonotype: An end of the junction differs from the germline gene, which may be a read error. This chain uses TRBV10-2 with TRBJ2-3, with 10 positions matching TRBD2. The length of the CDR3 is 15 residues. The V gene's germline CDR1 is WSHSY and CDR2 SAAADI. The CDR3 reads CASTLLAGSTDTQCF. The CDR3 bases are TGCGCCAGCACCCTACTAGCGGGGAGTACGGATACGCAGTGTTTT.

There are many counts of this clonotype. The V call is TRBV9, the J call TRBJ1-5; D might be TRBD1 (5 bases). The CDR3 covers 15 residues. V gave up 4 bases and J gave up 5 bases, with 16 bases separating them. Per germline, CDR1 SGDLS and CDR2 YYNGEE. The CDR3 sequence: CASSPTSGLDQPQHF. CDR3 DNA sequence: TGTGCCAGCAGCCCTACGTCGGGGCTCGATCAGCCCCAGCATTTT.

This sequence joins TRBV18 and TRBJ2-3; D gene unclear. The CDR3 has 14 residues. Germline V CDR1 and CDR2: KGHSH, LQKENI. V gave up 3 bases and J gave up 0 bases, with 7 bases separating them. In DNA form, the CDR3 reads TGTGCCAGCTCACCCGGCTGGAGCACAGATACGCAGTATTTT. Its translation is CASSPGWSTDTQYF.

The rearrangement joins TRBV30 to TRBJ2-3; 12 bases agree with TRBD2. V lost 7 bases to trimming and J lost 4 bases; unmatched junction nucleotides: 6. The CDR3 contains 14 residues. Germline CDR1 and CDR2: GTSNPN and SVGIG (reference sequence). The CDR3 DNA sequence: TGTGCCTCCGGACTAGCGGGAACGCCAGATACGCAGTATTTT. It encodes CASGLAGTPDTQYF.

The V gene is TRBV2, the J gene TRBJ2-7, with 8 bases that match TRBD1. V lost 3 bases and J lost 7; bases outside the gene matches: 5. CDR3 length equals 13 residues. Germline loops: CDR1 SNHLY, CDR2 FYNNEI. The CDR3 reads CASSEQGAFEQYF. For the CDR3, the DNA is TGTGCCAGCAGTGAGCAGGGGGCATTTGAGCAGTACTTC.

This clonotype was recorded at least ten times. The gene calls are TRBV11-2 and TRBJ1-2; D perhaps matches TRBD1 (5 bases). The germline gives CDR1 SGHAT, CDR2 FQNNGV. Trimming left V 4 bases short and J 5 bases short, with 14 bases between. CDR3 length equals 14 residues. CDR3 DNA sequence: TGTGCCAGCAGCTCACGAGGGGAGGGGTATGGCTACACCTTC. It translates to CASSSRGEGYGYTF. The entire variable domain, with the rest obtained from reference TRBV11-2 and TRBJ1-2, is as follows: EAGVAQSPRYKIIEKRQSVAFWCNPISGHATLYWYQQILGQGPKLLIQFQNNGVVDDSQLPKDRFSAERLKGVDSTLKIQPAKLEDSAVYLCASSSRGEGYGYTFGSGTRLTVV.

This clonotype was counted at least ten times. The chain recombines TRBV6-1 with TRBJ2-7; D uncertain. The CDR3 has 15 residues. Trimming took 0 bases from V and 4 from J, leaving 13 bases between them. Germline V gives CDR1 MNHNS, CDR2 SASEGT. The DNA for the CDR3 is TGTGCCAGCAGTGAAGCGCCGACGCAGACGTACGAGCAGTACTTC. It is translated as CASSEAPTQTYEQYF.

The sample holds one count of this clonotype. The rearrangement uses TRBV30 and TRBJ2-7; 7 bases match TRBD1. This CDR3 spans 13 amino acids. V dropped 5 bases and J dropped 4; count of bases not matched to a gene: 8. From germline, CDR1 is GTSNPN and CDR2 SVGIG (reference sequence). The CDR3 spells CAWCPRRGYEQYF. DNA for the CDR3: TGTGCCTGGTGCCCCCGCAGGGGGTACGAGCAGTACTTC.

This clonotype was seen repeatedly, ten times or more. The gene calls are TRBV11-2 and TRBJ2-7; no reliable D call. Per the germline V gene, CDR1 is SGHAT and CDR2 is FQNNGV. The CDR3 loop spans 18 amino acids. V was clipped by 0 bases and J by 4 bases, with 22 bases between them. The CDR3 DNA reads TGTGCCAGCAGCTTAGACTCGCTCGCGGCTAGAAAGTCTTACGAGCAGTACTTC. It specifies CASSLDSLAARKSYEQYF.

The V call is TRBV11-1, the J call TRBJ2-1; 13 positions match TRBD2. V lost 3 bases, J lost 0 bases, and 11 bases stayed unmatched. The V gene's germline CDR1 is SGHAT and CDR2 FQDESV (reference sequence). The CDR3 runs to 20 residues. Here the CDR3 DNA reads TGTGCCAGCAGCTTTAGTCCCGGGACTAGCGGGGTCCACTCCTACAATGAGCAGTTCTTC. This sequence encodes CASSFSPGTSGVHSYNEQFF.

A remark on this clonotype: One end of the junction does not line up with germline, which may come from a read error. V and J are TRBV19 and TRBJ2-3; D possibly corresponds to TRBD2 (5 bases). CDR1 and CDR2 from the germline V gene are LNHDA and SQIVND (reference sequence). This CDR3 contains 15 residues. CDR3 region: CASTLRTGSTDAQYF. The CDR3 DNA is TGTGCCAGTACCTTAAGGACGGGAAGCACAGATGCGCAGTATTTT.

The gene calls are TRBV7-6 and TRBJ2-7, with a tentative D call TRBD1 (6 bases). The CDR3 totals 15 residues. V lost 4 bases and J lost 3, with 16 bases in between. The germline gives CDR1 SGHVS, CDR2 FNYEAQ. DNA for the CDR3: TGTGCCAGCAGCTCTCACGACAGGCCCAACTACGAGCAGTACTTC. Protein sequence: CASSSHDRPNYEQYF.

This rearrangement joins TRBV6-1 to TRBJ2-2; D unresolved. Trimming left V 5 bases short and J 4 bases short, with 14 bases between. Germline values: CDR1 MNHNS, CDR2 SASEGT. This CDR3 region has 15 residues. CDR3 nucleotide sequence: TGTGCCAGCAGTCAGGTCTACCCCCGCACCGGGGAGCTGTTTTTT. It encodes CASSQVYPRTGELFF.

This clonotype was counted a single time. A read error may account for a junction end that differs from germline. This chain joins TRBV9 and TRBJ1-1, with D unresolved. The CDR3 loop spans 14 amino acids. Germline V gene lookup returns CDR1 SGDLS and CDR2 YYNGEE. The CDR3, as DNA: TGTGCCAGCAGCGTAGCCGTCAGCAACACTGGAGCTTTCTTT. As protein: CASSVAVSNTGAFF.

In regard to this clonotype: The CDR3 does not close with the conserved phenylalanine or tryptophan, likely indicating a read error. The limits of the CDR3 on the DNA are not certain, so only TCRdb's listed CDR3 is given. The rearrangement uses TRBV29-1 and TRBJ2-7; the DNA was not used to check the table's D call, TRBD2. The CDR3 length equals 8 residues, ends included. CDR1 is SQVTM, CDR2 ANQGSEA, per germline. The CDR3 is CSVVGVAG.

The chain recombines TRBV5-4 with TRBJ2-1, with TRBD2 matching 7 bases. CDR3 length equals 16 residues. With 0 bases clipped from V and 7 bases from J, the junction kept 10 bases outside the gene matches. Germline V gives CDR1 SGHNT, CDR2 YYREEE (reference sequence). CDR3 coding DNA: TGTGCCAGCAGCTTGGCCGGCGGGAGTGCGTCTAATGAGCAGTTCTTC. Residues: CASSLAGGSASNEQFF.

Points on this clonotype: A read error is likely, as this CDR3 ends without the conserved phenylalanine or tryptophan. The gene calls are TRBV6-1 and TRBJ1-1; D may be TRBD1 (5 bases). The germline gives CDR1 MNHNS, CDR2 SASEGT. CDR3 size: 18 residues. Deletions cut 2 bases from V and 0 bases from J, with 19 bases between. The DNA of the CDR3 is TGTGCCAGCAGTGAATTCGCAGGGTCGGATTTCATGAACACTGAAGCTTTCCTT. It specifies CASSEFAGSDFMNTEAFL.